This TCR beta chain was recovered during a study of T cells in Graves' hyperthyroidism and ophthalmopathy. As to this clonotype: No antigen is known for it.

Trimming pared 2 bases from V and 4 bases from J, leaving 9 bases between. Germline lookup yields CDR1 GTSNPN and CDR2 SVGIG (reference sequence). This CDR3 has 13 residues. Disease lasting under 3 months, a NOSPECS grade of at least 4, and a Clinical Activity Score of at least 3 were features of the ophthalmopathy patients. RNA transcripts were the template for amplifying TCR beta CDR3 regions. RT-PCR in the first round (using the HTBI primer set) targeted the TCR CDR3. Via MiXCR, TCRdb re-called the multiplex PCR reads, giving one row per CDR3 protein. The sample lists around 300,000 distinct CDR3 sequences; about 20% were seen once. Whole-study results and caveats: Most clonotypes that expanded in the thyroid above 0.001 also showed up in blood.

This clonotype was sampled from a man aged 25 to 45 with Graves' ophthalmopathy. Sequencing was performed on blood. The genes are TRBV30 and TRBJ2-1; D not certain. CDR3 nucleotide sequence: TGTGCCTGGAGTAAAGTCGCTTACAATGAGCAGTTCTTC. This encodes CAWSKVAYNEQFF.